This TCR beta chain was found in a study of Ad26.COV2.S vaccination and SARS-CoV-2 variants (dated by TCRdb to the early 2020s). About the study as a whole: Vaccine-arm donors were drawn from COV1001, a multicentre, randomized, double-blind, placebo-controlled phase I-IIa trial of Ad26.COV2.S in healthy adults. A total of approximately 30 samples were included in the TCR-sequenced set, comprising approximately 20 Ad26.COV2.S vaccine recipients, 5 placebo recipients and 8 SARS-CoV-2 convalescent individuals. Investigators remained blinded to trial group allocation during experiments and outcome assessment. Trial participants were randomized into five groups of five: low-dose or high-dose Ad26.COV2.S given once or twice, or placebo on both occasions. Ad26.COV2.S was given intramuscularly at 5x10^10 or 1x10^11 viral particles, as a single shot or as two shots 56 days apart. Sequencing of the TCRbeta repertoire served to evaluate the specificity and breadth of SARS-CoV-2-reactive T cell receptors following Ad26.COV2.S vaccination.

V ends up 5 bases short and J 1 base short, with an unmatched junction base count of 6. Per the germline V gene, SGDLS is the CDR1 and YYNGEE is the CDR2. The CDR3 goes from the cysteine to the phenylalanine over 15 residues. The kept DNA is CDR3 alone, 45 bases in frame from the first base. According to the study, the label for this sample's treatment or condition signals: around 19 received Ad26.COV2.S at low or high dose, single or two shots; about five received placebo; per-sample allocation not given. For vaccine and placebo recipients, repertoires were sequenced using samples collected on day 63 after the first injection. Cohort 1b enrolled 20 to 30 adults aged 18-55 years at a single site in Boston, USA, between 29 July and 7 August 2020. As a vaccine, Ad26.COV2.S was a replication-incompetent adenovirus type 26 vector that expressed a prefusion-stabilized SARS-CoV-2 spike protein derived from the original Wuhan strain.

The immunoSEQ Assay was used to sequence TCRbeta CDR3 regions. After extraction, genomic DNA underwent amplification by bias-controlled multiplex PCR, followed by high-throughput sequencing. Processing in the source paper ran as follows. To quantify the absolute abundance of every unique TCRbeta CDR3 region, sequences were collapsed and filtered. T cell fraction was estimated by normalizing TCRbeta template counts to usable DNA, with usable DNA measured through amplification of reference genes found in all nucleated cells. Repertoire TCRs were annotated as SARS-CoV-2-specific when V gene, CDR3 amino acid sequence and J gene were exactly matched to a known reactive TCR set. MIRA supplied the reference SARS-CoV-2 TCR set, which was filtered for enrichment in COVID-19-positive ImmuneCODE repertoires so that public or cross-reactive TCRs were removed. Based on the MIRA antigens, annotated TCRs were further analysed at the level of specific ORF or position within ORF. Breadth was defined as the number of annotated unique rearrangements divided by the total number of unique productive rearrangements, and depth was defined as the summed frequency of the annotated unique rearrangements. Two-sided Wilcoxon rank-sum tests were applied when comparing TCR breadth between groups. TCRdb's version of the immuneACCESS table is confined to in-frame rearrangements and falls short of the full clone set. An unresolved V gene accounts for under half of the shortfall where checked; the remainder is of unknown origin. V, J and clone size were drawn from that table, and D and trimming were deduced from the DNA. This sample gives some 320,000 clones in total; roughly 80% of them show up just once. In total, the top ten clones hold approximately 2.2% of the sample.

This clone appeared a single time. There is no known antigen for this receptor. Base-call qualities are not available, and no considerably larger clone is one nucleotide away. What the authors observed across the whole study: Higher spike-specific TCR breadth was observed in Ad26.COV2.S recipients than in placebo recipients (P = 0.0014). After vaccination, substantial breadth of spike-specific CD8+ and CD4+ T cell responses was reported. According to the authors, total T cell responses may have been underestimated by the TCR breadth and depth analyses. The study lacked the statistical power to compare responses across vaccine doses or regimens. Non-spike TCR breadth was comparable between vaccine and placebo recipients, consistent with the vaccine containing only spike.

The clonotype comes from a person between 18 and 60 years old who received the Ad26.COV2.S COVID-19 vaccine or a placebo. Sequenced material: peripheral blood, taken in a trial of Ad26.COV2.S vaccine versus placebo. Rearrangement joined TRBV9 to TRBJ2-3, and 8 junctional nucleotides match TRBD1. The nucleotide sequence is given as TGTGCCAGCAGTGTACAGGGGGTCGGCACAGATACGCAGTATTTT. Its amino acids are CASSVQGVGTDTQYF.